These T cell receptor beta chains were read from a single sample in a study of shared clonotypes between healthy human individuals. TCRdb keeps only in-frame clones here, not all; method: immunoSEQ multiplex PCR. Of 2,500,000 or so clones detected, roughly 93% appear once; the ten largest clones hold around 0.37%. Sequencing was performed on naive CD4+ T cells from PBMCs. Receptors were obtained from a man aged 18 to 29 in good health. Some clones in this sample may be carry-over from other donors' samples. Each CDR3 is given with its conserved first and last residue. D genes are given only for firm matches. Not every row has a clone size; where given, it reads once, few, many or a size class.

j_call	v_call	clone_size	d_call	cdr3_length	cdr3_nt	cdr3_aa
TRBJ1-2	TRBV7-3	.	.	14	TGTGCCAGCAGCTTAAGGGGCAGGGGTGACGGCTACACCTTC	CASSLRGRGDGYTF
TRBJ1-5	TRBV27	.	TRBD1	15	TGTGCCAGCAGGCGAAACGGACAGGGCAATCAGCCCCAGCATTTT	CASRRNGQGNQPQHF
TRBJ2-3	TRBV9	.	.	14	TGTGCCAGCAGCGTAACAGCGAACACAGATACGCAGTATTTT	CASSVTANTDTQYF
TRBJ1-1	TRBV19	.	.	13	TGTGCCAGTCAGGTATCACGGGTCACTGAAGCTTTCTTT	CASQVSRVTEAFF
TRBJ2-5	TRBV10-2	.	.	11	TGCGCCAGCACTGCCAAAGAGACCCAGTACTTC	CASTAKETQYF
TRBJ2-2	TRBV25-1	few	.	16	TGTGCCAGCAGTGAAGATCGCGGGACTCTCACCGGGGAGCTGTTTTTT	CASSEDRGTLTGELFF
TRBJ2-3	TRBV5-1	.	TRBD2	17	TGCGCCAGCAGCAGGACGGGGACTAGCGGAAACACAGATACGCAGTATTTT	CASSRTGTSGNTDTQYF
TRBJ1-2	TRBV28	.	.	11	TGTGCCAGCAGGGTAGGGGTTGGCTACACCTTC	CASRVGVGYTF
TRBJ2-3	TRBV5-1	.	TRBD2	17	TGCGCCAGCAGCCCGGGACTAGCGGGAGGGATCACAGATACGCAGTATTTT	CASSPGLAGGITDTQYF
TRBJ1-5	TRBV7-8	.	.	15	TGTGCCAGCAGCTTTCTCTCGGGCGGCAATCAGCCCCAGCATTTT	CASSFLSGGNQPQHF
TRBJ2-7	TRBV6-6	.	.	13	TGTGCCAGCAGAGCCGGGCCCCCCTACGAGCAGTACTTC	CASRAGPPYEQYF
TRBJ1-4	TRBV28	.	.	12	TGTGCCAGCAGTTTAATCGGTGAAAAACTGTTTTTT	CASSLIGEKLFF
TRBJ2-5	TRBV4-2	.	TRBD1	16	TGTGCCAGCAGCCATGGGGGTCAGGGGGCCCTCGAGACCCAGTACTTC	CASSHGGQGALETQYF
TRBJ1-5	TRBV19	.	TRBD1	15	TGTGCCAGTAAACTACAGGGGAATCACAATCAGCCCCAGCATTTT	CASKLQGNHNQPQHF
TRBJ1-1	TRBV11-2	.	.	17	.	CASSSSTPGQGATEAFF
TRBJ2-7	TRBV4-1	.	.	14	TGCGCCAGCAGCCAAGGGCCGGTAGGCTACGAGCAGTACTTC	CASSQGPVGYEQYF
TRBJ1-2	TRBV7-2	.	.	12	TGTGCCAGCAGCGTCAGAAACTATGGCTACACCTTC	CASSVRNYGYTF
TRBJ2-7	TRBV14	once	TRBD1	13	TGTGCCAGCAGCCAAGTCCCGACAGGGTCTAGACACTTC	CASSQVPTGSRHF
TRBJ1-5	TRBV30	.	.	17	TGTGCCTGGAGTTCGGGCCGTACAGACAATAGCAATCAGCCCCAGCATTTT	CAWSSGRTDNSNQPQHF
TRBJ1-2	TRBV7-9	.	.	15	TGTGCCATCGCCCCACAGGGATGGGATAACTATGGCTACACCTTC	CAIAPQGWDNYGYTF
TRBJ1-5	TRBV6-6	.	.	14	TGTGCCAGCAAAGAGACAGTCAACAATCAGCCCCAGCATTTT	CASKETVNNQPQHF
TRBJ2-1	TRBV6-1	.	.	13	TGTGCCAGCAGTGAAGTTGGGGACAATGAGCAGTTCTTC	CASSEVGDNEQFF
TRBJ1-2	TRBV10-3	few	.	13	TGTGCCATCAGCAAACTAGAGAACTATGGCTACACCTTC	CAISKLENYGYTF
TRBJ1-5	TRBV28	once	TRBD1	15	TGTGCCAGCAGTTGGACAGGGGGGGTTCATCAGCCCCAGCATTTT	CASSWTGGVHQPQHF
TRBJ2-3	TRBV5-1	once	.	17	TGCGCCAGCAGCCCCATTGGGGCGGCCTCAGGCACAGATACGCAGTATTTT	CASSPIGAASGTDTQYF
TRBJ1-5	TRBV28	.	TRBD1	14	TGTGCCAGCAGCCGGGACAGGAGGGATCAGCCCCAGCATTTT	CASSRDRRDQPQHF
TRBJ2-3	TRBV5-1	.	.	14	TGCGCCAGCTCTCTGGGAGACCCCACAGATACGCAGTATTTT	CASSLGDPTDTQYF
TRBJ2-5	TRBV5-1	.	.	16	TGCGCCAGCAGCTGGGAAAGGGGCATGCGAGGAGAGACCCAGTACTTC	CASSWERGMRGETQYF
TRBJ2-5	TRBV9	.	.	13	TGTGCCAGCAGCGGTAGCGTTCAAGAGACCCAGTACTTC	CASSGSVQETQYF
TRBJ1-2	TRBV19	.	.	13	TGTGCCAGTAGTATCAGAGGAGGGTACGGCTACACCTTC	CASSIRGGYGYTF
TRBJ1-2	TRBV6-1	.	.	13	TGTGCCAGCAGTCATCAGAAGTCCTATGGCTACACCTTC	CASSHQKSYGYTF
TRBJ1-6	TRBV18	.	.	15	TGTGCCAGCTCACCGACACCGCTTCCTAATTCACCCCTCCACTTT	CASSPTPLPNSPLHF
TRBJ1-2	TRBV7-9	.	.	14	TGTGCCAGCAGCTCGGGAGGACAGCTCTATGGCTACACCTTC	CASSSGGQLYGYTF
TRBJ2-3	TRBV6-5	once	.	15	TGTGCCAGCAGTTACAGCAGGGCTCGCACAGATACGCAGTATTTT	CASSYSRARTDTQYF
TRBJ1-4	TRBV27	.	.	14	TGTGCCAGCAGTATAACTCCAAACCACGAAAAACTGTTTTTT	CASSITPNHEKLFF
TRBJ2-5	TRBV5-1	.	.	15	TGCGCCAGCAGCTTGGGGCAAAAGTACCAAGAGACCCAGTACTTC	CASSLGQKYQETQYF
TRBJ2-2	TRBV7-9	.	.	14	TGTGCCAGCAGCTTTTCTGGGGGGCCCGGGGAGCTGTTTTTT	CASSFSGGPGELFF
TRBJ2-5	TRBV2	.	TRBD2	14	TGTGCCAGCACAATAGCGGGGAACCAAGAGACCCAGTACTTC	CASTIAGNQETQYF
TRBJ1-5	TRBV4-1	.	.	15	TGCGCCAGCAGCCAAGATTGGGGGGTCTATCAGCCCCAGCATTTT	CASSQDWGVYQPQHF
TRBJ2-5	TRBV27	.	TRBD2	16	TGTGCCAGCAGTTTACTGCCCTTGGGACTACAAGAGACCCAGTACTTC	CASSLLPLGLQETQYF
TRBJ2-3	TRBV7-2	.	.	14	TGTGCCAGCAGCCCCGAACCCAACAGGGATACGCAGTATTTT	CASSPEPNRDTQYF
TRBJ2-7	TRBV19	.	TRBD2	14	TGTGCCATAGGCCCGTGGACTAGCGGGGCCGAGCAGTACTTC	CAIGPWTSGAEQYF
TRBJ2-3	TRBV28	once	TRBD1	14	TGTGCCAGCAGTTTATTTCAGGGGGCAGATACGCAGTATTTT	CASSLFQGADTQYF
TRBJ1-6	TRBV27	once	.	13	TGTGCCAGTTCCGCGTTCCTTTCGTCACCCCTCCACTTT	CASSAFLSSPLHF
TRBJ2-3	TRBV5-4	.	TRBD2	16	TGTGCCAGCAGCTGGCGACTAGCGGGAGGGTCAGATACGCAGTATTTT	CASSWRLAGGSDTQYF
TRBJ2-7	TRBV2	.	.	13	TGTGCCAGCAGTGGACTACCTAGGGACGAGCAGTACTTC	CASSGLPRDEQYF
TRBJ2-2	TRBV7-6	.	.	16	TGTGCCAGCAGCTTAGGGGCACCTACGAACACCGGGGAGCTGTTTTTT	CASSLGAPTNTGELFF
TRBJ2-5	TRBV29-1	.	.	14	TGCAGCGTGTCAGTGTGGCAGTACCAAGAGACCCAGTACTTC	CSVSVWQYQETQYF